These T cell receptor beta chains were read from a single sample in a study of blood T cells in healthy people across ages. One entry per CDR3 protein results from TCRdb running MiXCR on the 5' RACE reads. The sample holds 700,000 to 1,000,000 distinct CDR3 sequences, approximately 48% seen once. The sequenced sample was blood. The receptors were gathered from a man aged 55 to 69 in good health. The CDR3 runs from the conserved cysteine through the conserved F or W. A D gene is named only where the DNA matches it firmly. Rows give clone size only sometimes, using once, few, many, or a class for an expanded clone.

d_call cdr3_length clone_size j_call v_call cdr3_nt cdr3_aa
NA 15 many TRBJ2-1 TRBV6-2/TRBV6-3 TGTGCCACTTTCCCCCGGGGGAGCTCCTACAATGAGCAGTTCTTC CATFPRGSSYNEQFF
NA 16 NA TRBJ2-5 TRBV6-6 TGTGCCAGCAGTTACCCCGACAGAGGGTCCGCAGAGACCCGGTACTTC CASSYPDRGSAETRYF
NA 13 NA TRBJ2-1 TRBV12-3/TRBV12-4 TGTGCCAGCAGTTTCGTCCTAGCCACAGAGCAGTTCTTC CASSFVLATEQFF
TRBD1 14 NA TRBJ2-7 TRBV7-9 TGTGCCAGCAGCCCAACCGGGACAGGGGGAAAGCAGTACTTC CASSPTGTGGKQYF
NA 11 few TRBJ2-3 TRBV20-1 TGCAGTCTTCCCGGCACAGATACGCAGTATTTT CSLPGTDTQYF
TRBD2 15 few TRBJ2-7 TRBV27 TGTGCCAGCAGCTTTACTAGCGGGGGACACTACGAGCAGTACTTC CASSFTSGGHYEQYF
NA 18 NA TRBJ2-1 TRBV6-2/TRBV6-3 TGTGCCAGCAGTTACCAATTCGGGTCCCAGTCTCGCTACAATGAGCAGTTCTTC CASSYQFGSQSRYNEQFF
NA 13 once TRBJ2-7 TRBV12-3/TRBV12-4 TGTGCCAGCCCTGAGAGGGGGTGCCACGAGCAGTACTTC CASPERGCHEQYF
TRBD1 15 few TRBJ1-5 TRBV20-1 TGCAGTGCTAGAGGGACAGGGAACGACAATCAGCCCCAGCATTTT CSARGTGNDNQPQHF
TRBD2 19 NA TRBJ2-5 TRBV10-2 TGCGCCAGCAGTGAGTTCATCCCGGGACTAGCAACGATCTACAATGAGCAGTACTTC CASSEFIPGLATIYNEQYF
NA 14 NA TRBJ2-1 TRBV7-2 TGTGCCAGCGGCCGAGGATGGGCGGTGGATGAGCAGTTCTTC CASGRGWAVDEQFF
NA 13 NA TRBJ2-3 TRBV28 TGTGCCAGCAGTTTAAGTGCGGGGTTGGCGCAGTATTTT CASSLSAGLAQYF
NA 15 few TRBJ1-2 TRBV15 TGTGCCACCAGCAGAGATACAGGGACGATCTATGGCTACACCTTC CATSRDTGTIYGYTF
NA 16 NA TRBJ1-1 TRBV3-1 TGTGCCAGCAGCCGAACTCCGGGAGGGCTTAACACTGAAGCTTTCTTT CASSRTPGGLNTEAFF
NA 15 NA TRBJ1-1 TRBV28 TGTGCCAGCAGTCCCCAGGGCAGGGCGAACACTGAAGCTTTCTTT CASSPQGRANTEAFF
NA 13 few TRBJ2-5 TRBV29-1 TGCAGCGTTGCCCCGTTGCGAGCGGAGACCCAGTACTTC CSVAPLRAETQYF
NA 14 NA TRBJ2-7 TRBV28 TGTGCCAGCAGTTTGGTCCAGGGTAGTAGCGAGCAGTACTTC CASSLVQGSSEQYF
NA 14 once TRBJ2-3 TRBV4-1 TGCGCCAGCAGCCTGATTCGCACGGTGGATACGCAGTATTTT CASSLIRTVDTQYF
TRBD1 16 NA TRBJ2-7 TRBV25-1 TGTGCCAGCACCTCGACGGGACAGGGGGCTGGTTACGAGCAGTACTTC CASTSTGQGAGYEQYF
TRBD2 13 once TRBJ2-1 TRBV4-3 TGCGCCAGCAGCCCCGGACTAGCGGGGGGGCAGTTCTTC CASSPGLAGGQFF
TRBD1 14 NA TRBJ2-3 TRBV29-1 TGCAGCGTCGGACTCGGGACAGGGACAGATACGCAGTATTTT CSVGLGTGTDTQYF
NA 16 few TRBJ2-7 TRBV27 TGTGCCAGCAGACTCAGTAGCGGGACAGTCTCCTACGAGCAGTACTTC CASRLSSGTVSYEQYF
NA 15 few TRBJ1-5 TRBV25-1 TGTGCCAGCAGTGACGGGACACTTAGCAATCAGCCCCAGCATTTT CASSDGTLSNQPQHF
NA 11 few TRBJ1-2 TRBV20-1 TGCAGCCCCCAAAAGGGCTATGGCTACACCTTC CSPQKGYGYTF
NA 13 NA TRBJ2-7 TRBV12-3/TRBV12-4 TGTGCCAGCAGTCCTCATCCCTACAATGAGCAGTACTTC CASSPHPYNEQYF
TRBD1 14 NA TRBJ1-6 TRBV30 TGTGCCTGGAAGAAGGACAGGGTTGGATCACCCCTCCACTTT CAWKKDRVGSPLHF
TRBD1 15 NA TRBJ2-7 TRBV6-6 TGTGCCAGCAGCCTAGGGACAGGGAAGGTCTGCGAGCAGTACTTC CASSLGTGKVCEQYF
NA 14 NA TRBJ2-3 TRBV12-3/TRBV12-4 TGTGCCAGCAGTAAGAACGCCGGCACAGATACGCAGTATTTT CASSKNAGTDTQYF
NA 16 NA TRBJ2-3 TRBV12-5 TGTGCTAGTGGTTTGGTAGTGGGGCCAGGGTCAGATACGCAGTATTTT CASGLVVGPGSDTQYF
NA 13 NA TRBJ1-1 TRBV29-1 TGCAGCGCCCGGGATACCCTCTACACTGAAGCTTTCTTT CSARDTLYTEAFF
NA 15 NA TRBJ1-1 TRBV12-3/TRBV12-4 TGTGCCAGCAGTCCCCTCGGTGAGGTGAACACTGAAGCTTTCTTT CASSPLGEVNTEAFF
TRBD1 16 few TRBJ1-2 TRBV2 TGTGCCAGCAGTGAATCGGGACAGGGGGCGTATGGTGGCTACACCTTC CASSESGQGAYGGYTF
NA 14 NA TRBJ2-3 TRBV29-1 TGCAGCGTCGTCTTTCAGATGGGCACAGATACGCAGTATTTT CSVVFQMGTDTQYF
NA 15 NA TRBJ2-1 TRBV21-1 TGTGCCAGCAGCAAAGGGGGGCCCTCCTACAATGAGCAGTTCTTC CASSKGGPSYNEQFF
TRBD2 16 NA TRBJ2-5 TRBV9 TGTGCCAGCAGCGCCCGGGGGGACGGGATTGGCGAGACCCAGTACTTC CASSARGDGIGETQYF
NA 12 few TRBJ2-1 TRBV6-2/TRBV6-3 TGTGCCGGCGCGCAGGATTACAATGAGCAGTTCTTC CAGAQDYNEQFF
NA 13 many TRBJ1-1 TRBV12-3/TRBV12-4 TGTGCCAGCAGTGTAGGGAAGAACACTGAAGCTTTCTTT CASSVGKNTEAFF
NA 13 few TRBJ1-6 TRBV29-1 TGCAGCGCCGGGAGTGGCCCTGATTCACCCCTCCACTTT CSAGSGPDSPLHF
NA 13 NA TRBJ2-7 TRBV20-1 TGCAGTACTAGTGGGGGGATAACCTACGAGCAGTACTTC CSTSGGITYEQYF
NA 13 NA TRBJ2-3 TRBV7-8 TGTGCCAGCAAACAGGGGGGGTCAGATGCGCAGTATTTT CASKQGGSDAQYF
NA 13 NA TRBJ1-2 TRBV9 TGTGCCAGCAGCCCCCCATCCGGGAATGGCTACACCTTC CASSPPSGNGYTF
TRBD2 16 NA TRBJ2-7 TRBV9 TGTGCCAGCAGCGTAGAGGCTAGCGGGGGCCCTAGGAGCCAGTACTTC CASSVEASGGPRSQYF
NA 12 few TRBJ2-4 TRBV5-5 TGTGCCAGCAGCTTGAAAGGACAGCGGCAGTACTTC CASSLKGQRQYF
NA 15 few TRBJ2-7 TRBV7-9 TGTGCCAGCAGCTTACCTGGGGGTAGGGAAGATGAGCAGTACTTC CASSLPGGREDEQYF
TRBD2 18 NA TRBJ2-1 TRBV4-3 TGCGCCAGCAGCCAAGAAATCCAGCGGGGGAGGATTTTGTTTGAGCAGTTCTTC CASSQEIQRGRILFEQFF
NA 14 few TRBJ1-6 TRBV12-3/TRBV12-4 TGTGCCAGCGTTCCGGGGGTACCAGGATCACCCCTCCACTTT CASVPGVPGSPLHF
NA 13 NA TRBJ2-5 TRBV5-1 TGCGCCAGCGGCTTGAACACCGAGGAGACCCAGTACTTC CASGLNTEETQYF
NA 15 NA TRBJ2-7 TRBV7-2 TGTGCCAGCAGCTTTCGGGCAAGTAGCTCCTACGAGCAGTACTTC CASSFRASSSYEQYF
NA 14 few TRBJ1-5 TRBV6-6 TGTGCCAGCAGTTACGCACAGGATAATCAGCCCCAGCATTTT CASSYAQDNQPQHF
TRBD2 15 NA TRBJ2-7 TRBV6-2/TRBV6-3 TGTGCCAGCAGTTACCCGGGAGGCCCACAGTACGAGCAGTACTTC CASSYPGGPQYEQYF
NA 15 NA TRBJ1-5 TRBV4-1 TGCGCCAGCAGCCAAGATGGGCGTCCGGGTCAGCCCCAGCATTTT CASSQDGRPGQPQHF
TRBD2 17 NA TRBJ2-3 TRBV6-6 TGTGCCAGCAGCCCCCCAGCGCTAGCGGGGGCCACAGATACGCAGTATTTT CASSPPALAGATDTQYF
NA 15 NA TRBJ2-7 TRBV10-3 TGTGCCATCAGTAACCCTGGACGGACCTACAATGAGCAGTACTTC CAISNPGRTYNEQYF
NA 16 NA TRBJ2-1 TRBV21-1 TGTGCCAGCAGCAAAGGGGGCAGGGGGGCCGACAATGAGCAGTTCTTC CASSKGGRGADNEQFF
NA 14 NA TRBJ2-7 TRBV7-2 TGTGCCAGCAGCTACGGTCCGAGCTCCTACGAGCAGTACTTC CASSYGPSSYEQYF
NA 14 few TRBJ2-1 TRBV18 TGTGCCAGCTCACCTACTAGCACCTCAGATGAGCAGTTCTTC CASSPTSTSDEQFF
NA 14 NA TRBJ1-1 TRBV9 TGTGCCAGCAGCGTGAGCGGGGGCGAGGGCCGAGCTTTCTTT CASSVSGGEGRAFF